The clone carrying this T cell receptor (beta chain) was seen a handful of times. What it binds is not known. Noted time point: newly diagnosed GD, antithyroid drugs for less than 3 months. There was RNA extracted from PBMCs, and the TCR library was made from it. Staff took around 9.7 milliliters of peripheral blood and put it into EDTA tubes. This sample is part of a study of regulatory T cells in long-lasting Graves disease. General study results and limits: Having only a small sample size may have limited accuracy.

In building TCR beta libraries, iRepertoire HTBI primers were used together with Arm-PCR of CDR3 regions. TCRdb reprocessed the multiplex PCR reads via MiXCR and lists one record per CDR3 protein. The data show around 470,000 distinct CDR3 sequences, with 12% to 15% seen just once and approximately 15% held by the top ten. The same sample was also studied in work on T cells in Graves' hyperthyroidism and ophthalmopathy.

This specimen was peripheral blood mononuclear cells (PBMCs), taken at new diagnosis, from a patient treated with antithyroid drugs. This receptor was taken from a woman aged 45-65 years with Graves disease.

The CDR3 DNA reads as TGCGCCAGCAGCTTGGAAGAGGGGGCCCCAAGTGGATCCTACAATGAGCAGTTCTTC. This codes for CASSLEEGAPSGSYNEQFF. The J gene is TRBJ2-1, the V gene TRBV5-1; 7 positions match TRBD1. J lost 1 base, V lost 0 bases, and 13 bases had no gene match. CDR3 length equals 19 residues. Germline CDR1 SGHRS, CDR2 YFSETQ.